This T cell receptor (beta chain) was captured by sequencing in a study of identical twins. Study-level points and caveats: Interpretation of the results relied on cross-sectional statistical analysis and not on following the same donors. Insertions ran lower in abundant cord blood beta clonotypes, though not in memory repertoires.

This clonotype has a handful of counts. The antigen remains unidentified. The CDR3 runs to 15 residues. V was pared by 2 bases and J by 2 bases, with 3 bases of the junction left unmatched. Germline V gives CDR1 SGHRS, CDR2 YFSETQ. TCRdb reanalysed the 5' RACE reads using MiXCR and keeps one entry per CDR3 protein. The sample includes some 590,000 distinct CDR3 sequences, 9.5% to 10% seen only once; the top ten take roughly 3%. This sample was shared with a second study, whose subject was yellow fever vaccine responses in identical twins. That source adds: Twins' vaccine T cell responses reportedly seemed partly convergent and partly personalized.

The sample consisted of PBMCs. J is TRBJ2-1 and V is TRBV5-1; the match to TRBD2 covers 8 bases. This sequence originates from a woman in her late teens or twenties in good health. As DNA, the CDR3 is TGCGCCAGCAGCTTCCTAGCGGGCCCCTACAATGAGCAGTTCTTC. It codes for CASSFLAGPYNEQFF.